What follows describes a single T cell receptor beta chain. The target antigen is unknown. This CDR3 comprises 15 residues. The germline CDR1 and CDR2 sequences are DFQATT and SNEGSKA (reference sequence). V was clipped by 0 bases and J by 2 bases, with 14 bases between them. The data are from a study of blood T cells in healthy people across ages. Study-wide points: Higher diversity, along with more naive CD4+ cells, distinguished long-lived donors from aged donors. The recorded TCR beta diversity per million T cells decreased in a roughly linear manner with age.

PCR was performed a second time for about 7 to 11 cycles using a sample-barcoded 5' primer and a J-beta primer mix. Every sample returned 3 million or more CDR3-containing paired-end reads. Via MiXCR, TCRdb re-called the 5' RACE reads, giving one row per CDR3 protein. The table lists some 850,000 distinct CDR3 sequences, about a quarter of them singletons. These sequences were also reported in another study, on T cells of mothers and their children.

The chain joins TRBV20-1 to TRBJ2-7; D may be TRBD2 (5 bases). Sequenced sample: blood. The sequence was collected from a boy younger than 18 in good health. CDR3 bases: TGCAGTGCTAGAGATTTTGGGAGTTTCACCTACGAGCAGTACTTC. It translates to CSARDFGSFTYEQYF.